A selection of T cell receptor beta chains follows, all from one sample in a study of cytomegalovirus exposure and HLA in healthy donors. Libraries were prepared by immunoSEQ multiplex PCR; TCRdb keeps only in-frame clonotypes and omits some of them. The sample holds 200,000 to 250,000 clones; 85% are singletons and the top ten take roughly 0.22%. Material: PBMCs. All receptors derive from a girl aged 2-10 years in good health and CMV-seronegative. Each CDR3 is given with its conserved first and last residue. A D gene is named only where the DNA matches it firmly. The size entry is marked missing in some rows and otherwise reads once, few, many or a size class.

J gene: TRBJ1-6
clone size: NA
V gene: TRBV11-2
D gene: TRBD1
CDR3 protein: CASSLAGQLHSPLHF
CDR3 DNA: TGTGCCAGCAGCTTAGCGGGACAGCTTCATTCACCCCTCCACTTT

J gene: TRBJ1-2
clone size: NA
V gene: TRBV6-6
D gene: TRBD1
CDR3 protein: CASSYATGTGVGGYTF
CDR3 DNA: TGTGCCAGCAGTTACGCTACCGGGACAGGGGTTGGAGGCTACACCTTC

J gene: TRBJ2-5
clone size: NA
V gene: TRBV5-1
D gene: TRBD1
CDR3 protein: CASSFTPNRGKETQYF
CDR3 DNA: TGCGCCAGCAGCTTTACACCTAACAGGGGAAAGGAGACCCAGTACTTC

J gene: TRBJ2-5
clone size: once
V gene: TRBV12-5
D gene: TRBD1
CDR3 protein: CASGPSPYRGQETQYF
CDR3 DNA: TGTGCTAGTGGTCCCTCTCCTTACAGGGGTCAAGAGACCCAGTACTTC

J gene: TRBJ2-3
clone size: NA
V gene: TRBV19
D gene: TRBD1
CDR3 protein: CASSIVHRGHVDTQYF
CDR3 DNA: TGTGCCAGTAGTATAGTTCACAGGGGGCATGTAGATACGCAGTATTTT

J gene: TRBJ1-1
clone size: NA
V gene: TRBV5-1
D gene: TRBD1
CDR3 protein: CASSGGQGNTEAFF
CDR3 DNA: TGCGCCAGCAGCGGCGGACAGGGGAACACTGAAGCTTTCTTT

J gene: TRBJ2-1
clone size: NA
V gene: TRBV7-2
D gene: TRBD2
CDR3 protein: CASSFELAGGNFYNEQFF
CDR3 DNA: TGTGCCAGCAGCTTCGAACTAGCGGGGGGAAACTTCTACAATGAGCAGTTCTTC

J gene: TRBJ2-5
clone size: NA
V gene: TRBV11-3
D gene: NA
CDR3 protein: CASSLGLTRQETQYF
CDR3 DNA: TGTGCCAGCAGCTTAGGGTTGACTAGGCAAGAGACCCAGTACTTC

J gene: TRBJ1-3
clone size: NA
V gene: TRBV4-1
D gene: NA
CDR3 protein: CASSQDLELSGNTIYF
CDR3 DNA: TGCGCCAGCAGCCAAGATCTAGAGCTTTCTGGAAACACCATATATTTT

J gene: TRBJ2-7
clone size: NA
V gene: TRBV27
D gene: TRBD1
CDR3 protein: CASCASSGQGPYEQYF
CDR3 DNA: TGTGCCAGCTGCGCATCCTCGGGACAGGGTCCCTACGAGCAGTACTTC

J gene: TRBJ2-7
clone size: few
V gene: TRBV6-1
D gene: NA
CDR3 protein: CASKQGSEQYF
CDR3 DNA: TGTGCCAGCAAGCAGGGCTCCGAGCAGTACTTC

J gene: TRBJ2-7
clone size: few
V gene: TRBV10-1
D gene: TRBD1
CDR3 protein: CASSDRGIDEQYF
CDR3 DNA: TGCGCCAGCAGTGACAGGGGGATCGACGAGCAGTACTTC

J gene: TRBJ2-3
clone size: NA
V gene: TRBV12-5
D gene: TRBD1
CDR3 protein: CASGLSLHLPPGQPSTDTQYF
CDR3 DNA: TGTGCTAGTGGTTTGTCCTTACACCTTCCACCGGGACAGCCTAGCACAGATACGCAGTATTTT

J gene: TRBJ2-7
clone size: NA
V gene: TRBV29-1
D gene: NA
CDR3 protein: CSVGQSSSYEQYF
CDR3 DNA: TGCAGCGTTGGACAGTCGAGCTCCTACGAGCAGTACTTC

J gene: TRBJ2-3
clone size: once
V gene: TRBV11-2
D gene: TRBD2
CDR3 protein: CASSQPPGGVADTQYF
CDR3 DNA: TGTGCCAGCAGCCAACCTCCGGGAGGAGTGGCAGATACGCAGTATTTT

J gene: TRBJ2-7
clone size: NA
V gene: TRBV6-1
D gene: NA
CDR3 protein: CASSENRVPYEQYF
CDR3 DNA: TGTGCCAGCAGTGAAAACAGGGTTCCCTACGAGCAGTACTTC

J gene: TRBJ1-4
clone size: NA
V gene: TRBV5-1
D gene: NA
CDR3 protein: CASSLRKTGATNEKLFF
CDR3 DNA: TGCGCCAGCAGCTTGCGCAAGACAGGTGCAACTAATGAAAAACTGTTTTTT

J gene: TRBJ2-2
clone size: NA
V gene: TRBV19
D gene: TRBD2
CDR3 protein: CASKEGGGYTGELFF
CDR3 DNA: TGTGCCAGTAAGGAGGGCGGGGGGTACACCGGGGAGCTGTTTTTT

J gene: TRBJ1-6
clone size: NA
V gene: TRBV25-1
D gene: TRBD1
CDR3 protein: CASSVAGGSSYNSPLHF
CDR3 DNA: TGTGCCAGCAGTGTAGCAGGGGGCAGCTCCTATAATTCACCCCTCCACTTT

J gene: TRBJ2-5
clone size: once
V gene: TRBV19
D gene: TRBD2
CDR3 protein: CASSFYWDPGRETQYF
CDR3 DNA: TGTGCCAGTAGTTTCTACTGGGACCCCGGGAGGGAGACCCAGTACTTC

J gene: TRBJ1-2
clone size: NA
V gene: TRBV6-1
D gene: NA
CDR3 protein: CASSFTRTANYGYTF
CDR3 DNA: TGTGCCAGCAGCTTTACCAGGACAGCTAACTATGGCTACACCTTC